These 30 T cell receptor beta chains originate from one sample sequenced in a study of tumor-infiltrating lymphocytes in primary liver carcinoma. The input was around 0.5 ug total RNA; TCR beta cDNA was made from it with a constant-region primer. Three nested multiplex PCR rounds of slightly modified ARM-PCR generated TCR beta libraries. With TRBV1-TRBV30 forward primers and a C-beta reverse primer, the first two PCR rounds were run for roughly 10 cycles each. MiXCR, applied by TCRdb to the multiplex PCR reads, yields one record per CDR3 protein. The profile covers approximately 92,000 distinct CDR3 sequences, with 55% to 75% appearing a single time and more than 8% taken by the ten largest. Without any cell sorting, roughly 18-31 mg of bulk tissue yielded co-extracted RNA and DNA. The sequencing sample was made of liver tumor tissue from sampling region 5. Regarding subset: tumor region T5, tumor centre. The receptors stem from a woman aged 55-70 years with primary liver carcinoma and hepatitis B virus infection.

This clonotype was seen only a few times. With a much larger clone just one base away, this may be a read error. This chain joins TRBV4-2 and TRBJ1-3, with no clear D. The CDR3 loop spans 13 amino acids. CDR1 and CDR2 from the germline V gene are LGHNA and YNFKEQ. The CDR3 spells CTSSQARRVPGDF. The CDR3 DNA is TGTACCAGCAGCCAAGCCAGGAGGGTCCCTGGGGATTTT.

This clonotype was seen only once. Because the CDR3 is missing its conserved closing phenylalanine or tryptophan, this is likely a read error. The V gene is TRBV6-5, the J gene TRBJ2-6, with a tentative D call TRBD2 (6 bases). CDR3 length: 13 amino acids. Per the germline V gene, CDR1 is MNHEY and CDR2 is SVGAGI. The CDR3 sequence is CACSYGTYNVLTV. CDR3 DNA: TGTGCCTGCAGTTATGGGACTTACAACGTCCTGACTGTC.

A word on this clonotype: Because it lacks the conserved phenylalanine or tryptophan at the end, this CDR3 is likely a read error. V and J are TRBV11-1 and TRBJ2-1; D possibly corresponds to TRBD2 (6 bases). Per germline, CDR1 SGHAT and CDR2 FQDESV (reference sequence). The CDR3 consists of 15 residues. Trimming took 6 bases from V and 5 from J, leaving 17 bases between them. The chain's CDR3 is CASRLTGTLNNEQFL. The CDR3 region has the DNA TGTGCCAGCAGGTTGACCGGGACTCTCAACAATGAGCAGTTCCTC.

The sample holds one count of this clonotype. Given a much more abundant clone one base away, this may be a read error. The V and J genes are TRBV11-2 and TRBJ1-1, with D maybe TRBD1 (5 bases). CDR3 length: 13 residues. Germline V gene lookup returns CDR1 SGHAT and CDR2 FQNNGV. The DNA for the CDR3 is TGTGCCGGCAGAACCCTAGGGGACACTGAAGCTTTCTTT. Translated: CAGRTLGDTEAFF.

In its sample, this clonotype was seen many times. V and J are TRBV6-1 and TRBJ2-7, with D possibly matching TRBD2 (5 bases). Germline loops: CDR1 MNHNS, CDR2 SASEGT. V dropped 4 bases and J dropped 0 bases, with 13 bases sitting between them. The CDR3 is 15 residues long. The CDR3: CASSATAEASYEQYF. CDR3 coding DNA: TGTGCCAGCAGTGCCACAGCGGAGGCCTCCTACGAGCAGTACTTC.

A note on this clonotype: This may come from a read error, since a much larger clone is one base off. The chain couples TRBV5-8 to TRBJ1-5, with a possible D match to TRBD1 (5 bases). The CDR3 loop spans 14 amino acids. Germline V lookup: CDR1 SGHTS, CDR2 YDEGEE. The CDR3 bases are TGTGCCAACAGCCTTGGGACGGGAAATCAGCCCCAGCATTTT. It translates to CANSLGTGNQPQHF.

With respect to this clonotype: With a much larger clone just one base away, this may be a read error. The rearrangement uses TRBV6-1 and TRBJ2-3; 12 bases fit TRBD2. CDR3 size: 17 residues. The trim removed 11 bases at V and 0 bases at J, leaving 12 bases unmatched. Germline CDR1 reads MNHNS; CDR2 reads SASEGT. This chain's CDR3 is CADRTSGAGSSTDTQYF. The CDR3 coding sequence is TGTGCCGATCGGACTAGCGGGGCCGGGTCTAGCACAGATACGCAGTATTTT.

Notes on this clonotype: A junction boundary mismatches the germline segment, possibly from a read error. The chain combines TRBV5-4 with TRBJ2-3; TRBD2 agrees at 10 bases. The CDR3 length is 16 residues. Germline-derived CDR1 and CDR2 are SGHNT and YYREEE (reference sequence). The CDR3 DNA sequence: TGTGCCAGCAACCTGAGCGGGAGGGGTGGGACAGATACACAGTATTTT. It yields the protein CASNLSGRGGTDTQYF. Complete variable domain (other parts from reference TRBV5-4 and TRBJ2-3): ETGVTQSPTHLIKTRGQQVTLRCSSQSGHNTVSWYQQALGQGPQFIFQYYREEENGRGNFPPRFSGLQFPNYSSELNVNALELDDSALYLCASNLSGRGGTDTQYFGPGTRLTVL.

Remarks on this clonotype: Just one base apart from a much larger clone, this may be a read error. This chain uses TRBV5-1 with TRBJ2-5; D perhaps matches TRBD1 (6 bases). The CDR3 sequence is 14 residues long. V was trimmed by 6 bases and J by 5 bases, leaving 17 bases between them. Germline V gene lookup returns CDR1 SGHRS and CDR2 YFSETQ. The CDR3 DNA follows: TGCGCCAGCAAGGTCGGACAGCCACATGAGACCCAGTACTTC. This translates into CASKVGQPHETQYF.

This clonotype showed up many times. The V call is TRBV12-3 or TRBV12-4, the J call TRBJ2-1, with a tentative D call TRBD2 (6 bases). V dropped 7 bases and J dropped 3 bases, with 10 bases sitting between them. The CDR3 is made up of 13 amino acids. CDR3 amino acids: CASTWGVYNEQFF. The CDR3 nucleotides read TGTGCCAGCACCTGGGGGGTCTACAATGAGCAGTTCTTC.

On this clonotype itself: A junction end diverges from the germline sequence, so it may reflect a read error. The CDR3 DNA reads TGTGCCAGTCTTCCGGGACTGGGTTCGAACGAGCAGTATTTC. Translated, it gives CASLPGLGSNEQYF. V is TRBV6-5 and J is TRBJ2-7, with a weak D call TRBD2 (6 bases). Per the germline V gene, CDR1 is MNHEY and CDR2 is SVGAGI. The CDR3 totals 14 residues.

In regard to this clonotype: Compared with germline, one end of the junction differs, possibly owing to a read error. The chain links TRBV6-2 or TRBV6-3 to TRBJ2-3; perhaps D is TRBD1 or TRBD2 (5 bases each). The germline gives CDR1 MNHEY, CDR2 SVGEGT. The CDR3 totals 14 residues. DNA for the CDR3: TGTGCCAGCACTGGGACCACTAACACAGATACACAGTATTTT. It specifies CASTGTTNTDTQYF.

As regards this clonotype: Sequence at one end of the junction differs from germline and may be a read error. The chain is built from TRBV20-1 and TRBJ2-5, with 7 bases matching TRBD2. In germline, CDR1 is DFQATT, CDR2 SNEGSKA (reference sequence). The CDR3 loop spans 14 amino acids. CDR3 coding DNA: TGCAGTGTCAGGCCAGCGGGGTACCAAGAGACCCGGTACTTC. Its protein is CSVRPAGYQETRYF.

J is TRBJ2-2 and V is TRBV7-3; TRBD1 is a possible D gene (6 bases). Looked up from germline, CDR1 is SGHTA and CDR2 is FQGTGA. V was shortened by 8 bases and J by 7 bases, with 20 bases between the two germline ends. The CDR3 is 15 amino acids. DNA of the CDR3: TGTGCCAGCGGGAAAGGGACACAGAACTTCGGGGAGCTGTTTTTT. It specifies CASGKGTQNFGELFF.

As concerns this clonotype: This may be a read error: a much more frequent sequence differs by one nucleotide. The conserved closing phenylalanine or tryptophan is absent in this CDR3, likely reflecting a read error. V is TRBV5-1 and J is TRBJ2-2; no clear D. CDR1 is SGHRS, CDR2 YFSETQ, per germline. This CDR3 comprises 13 residues. Trimming took off 5 bases at V and 0 bases at J, with 5 bases between the two ends. This CDR3 reads CASRITNTGELFV. In nucleotides, the CDR3 is TGCGCCAGCAGAATCACGAACACCGGGGAGCTGTTTGTT.

Concerning this clonotype itself: Lacking the conserved final phenylalanine or tryptophan, this CDR3 likely reflects a read error. The gene calls are TRBV11-2 and TRBJ2-6; 8 positions agree with TRBD1. The length of the CDR3 is 21 residues. Germline-derived CDR1 and CDR2 are SGHAT and FQNNGV. The chain's CDR3 is CAGSMGGDRGISLSGANVLTL. The CDR3 DNA sequence: TGTGCCGGCAGCATGGGGGGAGACAGGGGCATTTCCCTCTCTGGGGCCAATGTCCTGACTTTA.

The chain employs TRBV29-1 and TRBJ2-1; D might be TRBD2 (5 bases). This CDR3 spans 15 amino acids. Deletions cut 4 bases from V and 10 bases from J, with 23 bases between. CDR1 SQVTM and CDR2 ANQGSEA come from the germline V gene. The CDR3 DNA sequence: TGCAGCGTTGGAGATTGGAGCCATACGGCGGGCGAGCAGTTCTTC. It yields the protein CSVGDWSHTAGEQFF.

With regard to this clonotype: Sequence at one end of the junction differs from germline and may be a read error. The rearrangement links TRBV5-1 to TRBJ2-1, with 8 positions matching TRBD2. The CDR3 has 14 amino acids. Germline assignment: CDR1 SGHRS and CDR2 YFSETQ. The CDR3 loop reads CTSSFSGSRNEQFF. The CDR3 nucleotides read TGCACCAGCAGCTTCAGCGGGAGTCGGAATGAGCAGTTCTTC. The variable domain in full, completed from reference TRBV5-1 and TRBJ2-1, reads KAGVTQTPRYLIKTRGQQVTLSCSPISGHRSVSWYQQTPGQGLQFLFEYFSETQRNKGNFPGRFSGRQFSNSRSEMNVSTLELGDSALYLCTSSFSGSRNEQFFGPGTRLTVL.

To note about this clonotype: This may come from a read error, since a much larger clone is one base off. The V gene is TRBV9, the J gene TRBJ1-1; D may be TRBD1 (6 bases). In germline, CDR1 is SGDLS, CDR2 YYNGEE. The CDR3 has 14 amino acids. Trimming took 7 bases from V and 4 from J, leaving 17 bases between them. Here the CDR3 reads CASRTRDTRTEAFF. CDR3 sequence (DNA): TGTGCCAGCCGCACCCGGGACACTCGCACTGAAGCTTTCTTT.

As to this clonotype: One end of the junction is discordant with germline, which a read error may explain. The chain is built from TRBV4-1 and TRBJ2-1; 7 nucleotides agree with TRBD2. Germline V gives CDR1 MGHRA, CDR2 YSYEKL. The length of the CDR3 is 13 residues. The CDR3 here is CASSQGWEGAELF. The CDR3 region has the DNA TGCGCCAGCAGTCAAGGCTGGGAGGGAGCGGAACTCTTC.

The chain couples TRBV28 to TRBJ2-2; the D is unclear. The V gene's germline CDR1 is MDHEN and CDR2 SYDVKM. V dropped 8 bases and J dropped 2 bases, with 6 bases sitting between them. The CDR3 runs to 12 residues. CDR3 sequence reads: CASDINTGELFF. The CDR3 DNA sequence: TGTGCCAGCGATATAAACACCGGGGAGCTGTTTTTT.

Of note for this clonotype: A read error may be the cause here, since a much bigger clone is one base away. As the CDR3 is not closed by the conserved phenylalanine or tryptophan, this likely results from a read error. V gene TRBV28 combines with J gene TRBJ2-3, with D hard to call. From germline, CDR1 is MDHEN and CDR2 SYDVKM. Trimming left V 5 bases short and J 6 bases short, with 9 bases between. The CDR3 length is 12 residues. CDR3 nucleotide sequence: TGTGCCAGCAGTGGATCATCTGATACGCAGTATTAT. Its translation is CASSGSSDTQYY.

On this clonotype: One end of the junction is discordant with germline, which a read error may explain. The CDR3 nucleotides read TGCGCCGGCAGCCAAGCTGGACAGGGTTCTTGGGCACGCGAAAAACTGTCTTTT. Translating it yields CAGSQAGQGSWAREKLSF. V gene TRBV4-1 combines with J gene TRBJ1-4, with TRBD1 identical over 8 bases. There are 18 residues in the CDR3. Germline values: CDR1 MGHRA, CDR2 YSYEKL.

The J gene is TRBJ2-3, the V gene TRBV7-9; D remains ambiguous. Trimming removed 5 bases from V and 0 bases from J, with 6 bases in between. This CDR3 has 13 amino acids. Germline values: CDR1 SEHNR, CDR2 FQNEAQ (reference sequence). CDR3 sequence (DNA): TGTGCCAGCAGCCCGAGCAGCACAGATACGCAGTATTTT. It codes for CASSPSSTDTQYF.

The rearrangement uses TRBV7-9 and TRBJ2-2; tentatively, D is TRBD1 (6 bases). The germline gives CDR1 SEHNR, CDR2 FQNEAQ (reference sequence). The V and J ends lost 0 bases and 4 bases respectively, with 15 bases between them. The CDR3 loop spans 17 amino acids. In DNA, the CDR3 is TGTGCCAGCAGCTTAGCGAGGGACATCCGGGGCACCGGGGAGCTGTTTTTT. The encoded protein is CASSLARDIRGTGELFF.

To note about this clonotype: The germline gene is not matched at one end of the junction; a read error may be the cause. This chain joins TRBV28 and TRBJ1-1; maybe TRBD1 (6 bases). The CDR3 runs to 15 residues. Germline CDR1 and CDR2: MDHEN and SYDVKM. In DNA, the CDR3 is TGTGCTAGCACCTCGGGGGGGGCTAGGGGCACTGAAGCTTTCTTT. Encoded protein: CASTSGGARGTEAFF.

Only one count was recorded for this clonotype. The rearrangement links TRBV5-1 to TRBJ2-1, with 9 bases identical to TRBD2. The CDR3 spans 14 residues. V gave up 6 bases and J gave up 10 bases; unmatched junction bases: 11. Germline values: CDR1 SGHRS, CDR2 YFSETQ. The CDR3 reads CASNFSGSLNEQFF. The CDR3 DNA sequence: TGCGCCAGCAACTTTAGCGGGAGTCTGAACGAGCAGTTCTTC.

V and J are TRBV28 and TRBJ2-1; D remains unclear. Germline CDR1 reads MDHEN; CDR2 reads SYDVKM. V lost 5 bases and J 7 bases, leaving 12 bases between the germline ends. CDR3 length: 13 amino acids. CDR3 DNA sequence: TGTGCCAGCAGTAACTGCAAGGCGAATGAGCAGTTCTTC. Translated, it gives CASSNCKANEQFF.

In its sample, this clonotype was seen a few times. The genes are TRBV5-1 and TRBJ2-3; D unclear. Germline assignment: CDR1 SGHRS and CDR2 YFSETQ. The CDR3 spans 11 residues. V dropped 2 bases and J dropped 5 bases, with 3 bases sitting between them. The DNA for the CDR3 is TGCGCCAGCAGCTTAGGAGATACGCAGTATTTT. Protein: CASSLGDTQYF.

The chain is built from TRBV7-3 and TRBJ2-2, with TRBD2 identical over 8 bases. The CDR3 is made up of 14 amino acids. V lost 5 bases, J lost 14 bases, and 13 bases stayed unmatched. Germline V gene data show CDR1 as SGHTA and CDR2 as FQGTGA. CDR3 sequence: CASSIQPAGDALFF. CDR3 nucleotide sequence: TGTGCCAGCAGCATCCAGCCAGCGGGAGACGCTCTGTTTTTT.